This TCR beta chain was found in a study of breast tumors, draining lymph nodes, adjacent tissues. Overall study results and limits: Data only fit, rather than demonstrated, lymph node origin of most tumor T cells.

As to this clonotype: The antigen is undetermined. The conserved final phenylalanine or tryptophan is absent from the CDR3, which likely points to a read error.

TCRdb analysed the multiplex PCR reads with MiXCR anew, one entry per CDR3 protein. The table shows more than 80,000 distinct CDR3 sequences, with around 30% occurring only once. The CDR3 runs to 14 residues. Germline CDR1 SGHTS, CDR2 YDEGEE. The lymph nodes were axillary draining lymph nodes from breast cancer patients. This receptor was taken from a female donor with breast cancer. Some clones in this sample may be carry-over from other donors' samples. The chain carries TRBV5-8 and TRBJ2-1, with D hard to call. The sample consisted of axillary lymph node tissue. In nucleotides, the CDR3 is TGCGCCAGCAGGCCCAATCCCAGGTACAATGAGCAGTTCTGC. It encodes CASRPNPRYNEQFC.